The 12 T cell receptor beta chains in this list originate from one sample, sequenced in a study of cytomegalovirus exposure and HLA in healthy donors. 13 Jbeta primers and 60 Vbeta primers were used for the PCR. The assay was immunoSEQ multiplex PCR, and TCRdb's table has in-frame clones only and misses some. The repertoire consists of approximately 180,000 clones, with about 70% occurring once and the leading ten covering approximately 1.8%. Sequencing was carried out using PBMCs. The receptors derive from a woman aged 25 to 39 in good health and CMV-seronegative.

The CDR3 loop reads CASSYTQYFNEQFF. The CDR3 DNA reads TGTGCCAGCAGTTACACCCAGTATTTCAATGAGCAGTTCTTC. The chain joins TRBV6-5 to TRBJ2-1; D ambiguous. V was trimmed by 2 bases and J by 6 bases, leaving 11 bases between them. Germline V CDR1 and CDR2: MNHEY, SVGAGI. The CDR3 totals 14 residues.

Only a few counts were recorded for this clone. CDR3 sequence reads: CASSFPPTGMNTEAFF. The CDR3 bases are TGTGCCAGCAGTTTCCCCCCGACAGGGATGAACACTGAAGCTTTCTTT. The gene calls are TRBV6-6 and TRBJ1-1; 7 nucleotides match TRBD1. This CDR3 spans 16 amino acids. Trimming cost V 4 bases and J 0 bases; bases outside gene matches: 8. The germline V gene has CDR1 MNHNY and CDR2 SVGAGI (reference sequence).

V is TRBV5-4 and J is TRBJ1-2, with 9 bases fitting TRBD1. This CDR3 has 13 amino acids. Germline V CDR1 and CDR2: SGHNT, YYREEE (reference sequence). Trimming cost V 9 bases and J 2 bases; bases outside gene matches: 5. CDR3 DNA: TGTGCCATCGGGGACAGGGAGAACTATGGCTACACCTTC. It translates to CAIGDRENYGYTF. Based on the CDR3 plus reference TRBV5-4 and TRBJ1-2, the full variable domain is ETGVTQSPTHLIKTRGQQVTLRCSSQSGHNTVSWYQQALGQGPQFIFQYYREEENGRGNFPPRFSGLQFPNYSSELNVNALELDDSALYLCAIGDRENYGYTFGSGTRLTVV.

Comment on this clone: The CDR3 does not end in the conserved phenylalanine or tryptophan, so this is likely a read error. J is TRBJ2-7 and V is TRBV27, with D possibly being TRBD1 (6 bases). V was shortened by 5 bases and J by 1 base, with 12 bases between the two germline ends. CDR1 and CDR2 from the germline V gene are MNHEY and SMNVEV (reference sequence). The CDR3 spans 14 residues. The CDR3 sequence is CASSKGRGSYEQYL. CDR3 in DNA: TGTGCCAGCAGTAAGGGAAGGGGGTCCTACGAGCAGTACCTC.

The chain employs TRBV15 and TRBJ1-2, with 8 bases identical to TRBD1. This CDR3 contains 16 residues. The V segment lost 4 bases and the J segment 6 bases; nucleotides outside the gene matches: 13. Germline CDR1 is LNHNV and CDR2 is YYDKDF (reference sequence). The CDR3 loop is CATSTGQGPLLDGYTF. CDR3 bases: TGTGCCACCAGCACAGGACAGGGACCCTTGTTGGATGGCTACACCTTC.

This clone was found a few times. The rearrangement uses TRBV6-5 and TRBJ1-1, with a possible D match to TRBD1 (6 bases). Germline values: CDR1 MNHEY, CDR2 SVGAGI. V lost 5 bases to trimming and J lost 1 base, with 8 bases between them. The CDR3 consists of 13 residues. CDR3 protein: CASSPRGNTEAFF. The CDR3 coding sequence is TGTGCCAGCAGTCCCAGGGGGAACACTGAAGCTTTCTTT.

The chain couples TRBV29-1 to TRBJ2-1; 7 bases are shared with TRBD2. The V gene's germline CDR1 is SQVTM and CDR2 ANQGSEA. This CDR3 has 12 amino acids. Trimming removed 1 base from V and 9 bases from J; junction bases left unmatched: 3. The CDR3 bases are TGCAGCGTTGAAGGGGGGGGTAGTGAGCAGTTCTTC. Translation: CSVEGGGSEQFF.

This chain uses TRBV19 with TRBJ2-5, with 7 nucleotides matching TRBD2. This CDR3 comprises 15 residues. CDR1 is LNHDA, CDR2 SQIVND, per germline (reference sequence). Losses at the gene ends were 1 base for V and 6 bases for J; bases not matched to a gene: 8. The CDR3 region has the DNA TGTGCCAGTAGTATAGGTGGGGGGGGGAGGAAGACCCAGTACTTC. This gives the protein CASSIGGGGRKTQYF.

The chain couples TRBV19 to TRBJ1-2; TRBD1 aligns across 10 bases. Germline V CDR1 and CDR2: LNHDA, SQIVND (reference sequence). The junction had 8 bases not matched to a gene; V was cut back by 3 bases and J by 4 bases. The CDR3 runs 16 residues. The CDR3 is CASSIARDRGVYGYTF. CDR3 nucleotides: TGTGCCAGTAGTATTGCACGGGACAGGGGCGTCTATGGCTACACCTTC. Using reference TRBV19 and TRBJ1-2 for the parts outside the CDR3, the full variable domain is DGGITQSPKYLFRKEGQNVTLSCEQNLNHDAMYWYRQDPGQGLRLIYYSQIVNDFQKGDIAEGYSVSREKKESFPLTVTSAQKNPTAFYLCASSIARDRGVYGYTFGSGTRLTVV.

The chain joins TRBV27 to TRBJ2-1, with 7 nucleotides matching TRBD2. CDR1 MNHEY and CDR2 SMNVEV come from the germline V gene (reference sequence). Unmatched junction bases numbered 8, after V lost 3 bases and J lost 0 bases. The CDR3 totals 17 residues. The CDR3 spells CASSFLTSVSSYNEQFF. CDR3 in DNA: TGTGCCAGCAGTTTCTTAACTAGCGTAAGCTCCTACAATGAGCAGTTCTTC.

The chain recombines TRBV6-5 with TRBJ2-1, with 9 bases that match TRBD1. The V segment lost 2 bases and the J segment 9 bases; nucleotides outside the gene matches: 8. CDR1 is MNHEY, CDR2 SVGAGI, per germline. The CDR3 consists of 15 residues. The CDR3 here is CASSYTGTGLSEQFF. The CDR3 DNA follows: TGTGCCAGCAGTTACACCGGGACAGGGCTATCTGAGCAGTTCTTC.

The rearrangement links TRBV7-2 to TRBJ1-2; the D gene is possibly TRBD1 (5 bases). The V and J ends lost 3 bases and 6 bases respectively, with 17 bases between them. Germline assignment: CDR1 SGHTA and CDR2 FQGNSA. This CDR3 comprises 15 residues. DNA of the CDR3: TGTGCCAGCAGCTTCAGTTGGAGGGGAGGCGATGGCTACACCTTC. Translated, it gives CASSFSWRGGDGYTF.